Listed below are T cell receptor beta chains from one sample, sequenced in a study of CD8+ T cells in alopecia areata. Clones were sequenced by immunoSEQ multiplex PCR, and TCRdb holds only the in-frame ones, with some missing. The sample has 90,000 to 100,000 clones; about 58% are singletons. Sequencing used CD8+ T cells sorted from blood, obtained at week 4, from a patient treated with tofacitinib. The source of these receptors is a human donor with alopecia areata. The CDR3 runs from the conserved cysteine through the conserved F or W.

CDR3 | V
CASSDNGTGHYGYTF | TRBV6-4
CASSLEGSSGANVLTF | TRBV5-6
CASSLIGWEAFF | TRBV5-6
CASRRNQGYANIQYF | TRBV27
CASSLEPGLSYNEQFF | TRBV5-1
CASGNLQGSYEQYF | TRBV28
CAWSVPGQGVWPQHF | TRBV30
CSVEDLTAGLSYNEQFF | TRBV29-1
CASSVVPGLHTGELFF | TRBV9
CSARYSEAFF | TRBV29-1
CASSQDGYTQYF | TRBV4-1
CSVVGRKQETQYF | TRBV29-1
CASSFSGNEQYF | TRBV13
CASRLAGGGETQYF | TRBV6-5
CASSQDVLAPVPDTQYF | TRBV4-3
CSVVIVGGFNTGELFF | TRBV29-1
CASSPTGGPGELFF | TRBV5-1
CASLSTDTQYF | TRBV2
CASRTASTDTQYF | TRBV27
CASGLETSTDTQYF | TRBV10-3
CAWQRQGTYGYTF | TRBV30
CAISDSSGTGGQETQYF | TRBV10-3
CASSPHPGGTEAFF | TRBV5-1